This T cell receptor (beta chain) came from a study of blood T cell repertoires in COVID-19. V shed 1 base and J 4 bases; nucleotides not matched to a gene: 4. The CDR3 is made up of 15 amino acids. CDR1 is GTSNPN, CDR2 SVGIG, per germline (reference sequence). Seattle patients were enrolled while actively infected and followed longitudinally. Repertoires were generated with immunoSEQ multiplex PCR, while TCRdb's copy carries only in-frame clones and drops some. The sample shows 200,000 to 250,000 clones, approximately 90% of them seen only once. This sequence originates from a young man with COVID-19, enrolled during active disease. The rearrangement links TRBV30 to TRBJ1-6; 7 bases agree with TRBD1. Sequencing used peripheral blood. In DNA form, the CDR3 reads TGTGCCTGGAGTGGCTCAGGGGGGTATAATTCACCCCTCCACTTT. The encoded protein is CAWSGSGGYNSPLHF.